The 27 T cell receptor beta chains below come from one sample, sequenced in a study of cytomegalovirus exposure and HLA in healthy donors. Vbeta (60) and Jbeta (13) primers were used in the PCR. The method was immunoSEQ multiplex PCR; TCRdb's version includes in-frame clones alone and lacks a portion of them. Of 150,000 to 200,000 clones detected, around 76% appear once; the ten largest clones hold about 7%. The sample was PBMCs. Receptor source: a man in his forties in good health and CMV-seropositive.

This sequence joins TRBV18 and TRBJ2-1; 9 nucleotides match TRBD1. J was trimmed by 4 bases and V by 0 bases; bases with no gene match: 4. This CDR3 spans 16 amino acids. Germline CDR1 is KGHSH and CDR2 is LQKENI. The CDR3 here is CASSPPDRGVYNEQFF. CDR3 in DNA: TGTGCCAGCTCACCACCCGACAGGGGGGTTTACAATGAGCAGTTCTTC.

This chain joins TRBV27 and TRBJ1-5; D gene uncertain. Trimming left V 4 bases short and J 7 bases short, with 8 bases between. The CDR3 is 12 amino acids. Germline V lookup: CDR1 MNHEY, CDR2 SMNVEV (reference sequence). Written as DNA, the CDR3 is TGTGCCAGCAGTTCAGGCAGCCAGCCCCAGCATTTT. It encodes CASSSGSQPQHF.

Regarding this clone: At one of its ends the junction is not consistent with the germline gene, which may arise from a read error. This sequence joins TRBV7-7 and TRBJ2-7, with D perhaps matching TRBD2 (5 bases). The CDR3 extends over 15 amino acids. Germline V gene lookup returns CDR1 SSHAT and CDR2 FNYEAQ (reference sequence). CDR3 nucleotides: TGTGCTAGCAGCGACCGGCGCCGAGCGGTCCACGAGCAGTACTTC. Protein: CASSDRRRAVHEQYF. Together with reference TRBV7-7 and TRBJ2-7, the CDR3 gives the full variable domain: GAGVSQSPRYKVTKRGQDVTLRCDPISSHATLYWYQQALGQGPEFLTYFNYEAQPDKSGLPSDRFSAERPEGSISTLTIQRTEQRDSAMYRCASSDRRRAVHEQYFGPGTRLTVT.

Here the CDR3 reads CASSEEGETQYF. CDR3 DNA: TGTGCCAGCAGTGAAGAGGGGGAGACCCAGTACTTC. This chain joins TRBV2 and TRBJ2-5; D is possibly TRBD1 (5 bases). V lost 1 base and J 5 bases, leaving 5 bases between the germline ends. Germline loops: CDR1 SNHLY, CDR2 FYNNEI. The CDR3 has 12 amino acids.

This clone was picked up a small number of times. V is TRBV2 and J is TRBJ1-6; D is possibly TRBD1 (5 bases). Germline V gene data show CDR1 as SNHLY and CDR2 as FYNNEI. Trimming removed 6 bases from V and 7 bases from J, with 16 bases in between. CDR3 length equals 15 residues. As DNA, the CDR3 is TGTGCCAGCAGGGGGGGAGGAGGGACCAATTCACCCCTCCACTTT. Its protein is CASRGGGGTNSPLHF.

V and J are TRBV6-5 and TRBJ1-6; TRBD1 might be the D (6 bases). The germline CDR1 and CDR2 sequences are MNHEY and SVGAGI. V lost 7 bases and J 9 bases, leaving 13 bases between the germline ends. This CDR3 region has 13 residues. CDR3 protein: CASKAGVGSPLHF. The CDR3 DNA is TGTGCCAGCAAAGCAGGGGTAGGTTCACCCCTCCACTTT.

The gene calls are TRBV11-3 and TRBJ2-2, with 8 bases that match TRBD2. This CDR3 contains 15 residues. With V trimmed by 4 bases and J by 5 bases, 6 bases remained unmatched. The V gene's germline CDR1 is SGHNT and CDR2 YENEEA. CDR3 loop: CASSSRRGGTGELFF. The CDR3, as DNA: TGTGCCAGCAGCTCCCGTCGGGGGGGAACCGGGGAGCTGTTTTTT.

The V call is TRBV6-5, the J call TRBJ2-7, with TRBD2 matching over 8 bases. The CDR3 runs to 12 residues. The germline V gene has CDR1 MNHEY and CDR2 SVGAGI. The J segment lost 6 bases and the V segment lost 6 bases, leaving 4 bases of the junction unmatched. The CDR3 bases are TGTGCCAGCAGGGACGGGGGGGCCGAGCAGTACTTC. This translates into CASRDGGAEQYF.

The rearrangement uses TRBV7-8 and TRBJ1-3; no clear D gene. V lost 0 bases and J 4 bases, leaving 10 bases between the germline ends. The CDR3 has 15 residues. The V gene's germline CDR1 is SGHVS and CDR2 FQNEAQ. The CDR3 here is CASSLAPGEGNTIYF. DNA for the CDR3: TGTGCCAGCAGCTTAGCGCCGGGAGAGGGAAACACCATATATTTT.

The V and J genes are TRBV4-1 and TRBJ2-7, with TRBD1 matching 9 bases. J gave up 0 bases and V 2 bases, and 2 bases lay outside the gene matches. Germline V gene data show CDR1 as MGHRA and CDR2 as YSYEKL. CDR3 length: 15 residues. CDR3 sequence: CASSQKGQGSYEQYF. The CDR3 coding sequence is TGCGCCAGCAGCCAAAAGGGACAGGGCTCCTACGAGCAGTACTTC.

The CDR3: CASSQLTGTNSPLHF. The CDR3 DNA reads as TGCGCCAGCAGCCAGCTGACAGGGACTAATTCACCCCTCCACTTT. The chain links TRBV4-3 to TRBJ1-6, with 7 nucleotides matching TRBD1. The length of the CDR3 is 15 residues. Germline V gene sequence: CDR1 LGHNA, CDR2 YSLEER. Trimming took 3 bases from V and 6 from J; bases not matched to a gene: 5.

V usage is TRBV27 and J usage is TRBJ1-5, with D tentatively TRBD1 (5 bases). The length of the CDR3 is 16 residues. V was shortened by 5 bases and J by 8 bases, with 22 bases between the two germline ends. Germline values: CDR1 MNHEY, CDR2 SMNVEV (reference sequence). Here the CDR3 DNA reads TGTGCCAGCAGTCCCTGGGGACGCGGGAATTTGGAGCCCCAGCATTTT. Its translation is CASSPWGRGNLEPQHF.

V is TRBV7-3 and J is TRBJ1-1; D ambiguous. This CDR3 is 15 amino acids long. Between the trimmed V and J ends, which lost 5 bases and 2 bases, there was a span of 15 bases. CDR1 is SGHTA and CDR2 is FQGTGA in the germline V gene. The CDR3: CASSRDGGRNTEAFF. The CDR3 coding sequence is TGTGCCAGCAGCCGCGATGGAGGGAGAAACACTGAAGCTTTCTTT.

J is TRBJ2-1 and V is TRBV30; D ambiguous. The CDR3 contains 15 residues. CDR1 is GTSNPN and CDR2 is SVGIG in the germline V gene (reference sequence). V was cut by 2 bases and J by 10 bases, with 21 bases left in between. CDR3 sequence: CAWSHSSSLAHEQFF. The CDR3 coding sequence is TGTGCCTGGAGTCACAGCTCGAGCCTCGCCCACGAGCAGTTCTTC.

The chain carries TRBV30 and TRBJ1-2; 8 bases line up with TRBD1. Germline V gene lookup returns CDR1 GTSNPN and CDR2 SVGIG (reference sequence). V was clipped by 2 bases and J by 0 bases; unmatched bases: 5. The CDR3 consists of 15 residues. The CDR3 DNA follows: TGTGCCTGGAGTCCACAGGGGGTTCCTAACTATGGCTACACCTTC. Translation: CAWSPQGVPNYGYTF.

CDR3 DNA sequence: TGTGCCAGCAGCTTAGCCAGGGGGCACAAAGCTTTCTTT. Translating it yields CASSLARGHKAFF. The chain uses TRBV7-9 and TRBJ1-1, with TRBD1 identical over 8 bases. The CDR3 runs 13 residues. CDR1 and CDR2 from the germline V gene are SEHNR and FQNEAQ (reference sequence). J was trimmed by 9 bases and V by 0 bases; bases with no gene match: 3.

The chain combines TRBV6-6 with TRBJ1-2; D may be TRBD1 (5 bases). CDR3 size: 13 residues. The V gene's germline CDR1 is MNHNY and CDR2 SVGAGI (reference sequence). Trimming removed 4 bases from V and 1 base from J, with 7 bases in between. In nucleotides, the CDR3 is TGTGCCAGCAGTTCCGACAGTAACTATGGCTACACCTTC. Residues: CASSSDSNYGYTF.

V gene TRBV10-3 combines with J gene TRBJ1-3, with TRBD1 matching over 8 bases. V shed 6 bases, J shed 2 bases, and the junction held 3 bases outside the gene matches. Per the germline V gene, CDR1 is ENHRY and CDR2 is SYGVKD. The CDR3 has 14 amino acids. This chain's CDR3 is CAISADRAGNTIYF. The CDR3 DNA follows: TGTGCCATCAGCGCGGACAGGGCTGGAAACACCATATATTTT.

The V call is TRBV6-6, the J call TRBJ2-5, with 9 bases that match TRBD2. J lost 5 bases, V lost 6 bases, and 10 bases had no gene match. The CDR3 has 15 residues. CDR1 MNHNY and CDR2 SVGAGI come from the germline V gene (reference sequence). The CDR3 sequence: CASSPMGGGAETQYF. As DNA, the CDR3 is TGTGCCAGCAGCCCAATGGGCGGGGGGGCCGAGACCCAGTACTTC.

The chain carries TRBV7-9 and TRBJ2-7; 8 nucleotides line up with TRBD1. The J segment lost 2 bases and the V segment lost 5 bases, leaving 8 bases of the junction unmatched. This CDR3 contains 15 residues. CDR1 and CDR2 from the germline V gene are SEHNR and FQNEAQ (reference sequence). The CDR3 loop reads CASSLGRTGPYEQYF. CDR3 nucleotide sequence: TGTGCCAGCAGCCTTGGAAGGACAGGGCCCTACGAGCAGTACTTC.

This chain connects TRBV6-6 to TRBJ1-2; D gene ambiguous. The CDR3 loop spans 15 amino acids. Germline V gives CDR1 MNHNY, CDR2 SVGAGI (reference sequence). Trimming removed 7 bases from V and 0 bases from J, with 15 bases in between. This chain's CDR3 is CASIRLVTANYGYTF. As DNA, the CDR3 is TGTGCCAGCATCCGCCTAGTTACCGCTAACTATGGCTACACCTTC.

This clone was seen only a few times. The chain links TRBV5-1 to TRBJ1-2, with TRBD1 matching 9 bases. CDR3 length equals 15 residues. Per germline, CDR1 SGHRS and CDR2 YFSETQ. The V and J ends lost 0 bases and 3 bases, in that order; junction bases with no gene match: 3. The CDR3 loop is CASSLVGQGDYGYTF. The DNA of the CDR3 is TGCGCCAGCAGCTTGGTGGGACAGGGCGACTATGGCTACACCTTC.

The V call is TRBV4-2, the J call TRBJ2-2; tentatively, D is TRBD1 (5 bases). Per germline, CDR1 LGHNA and CDR2 YNFKEQ. CDR3 length equals 19 residues. Trimming took off 0 bases at V and 6 bases at J, with 23 bases between the two ends. CDR3 bases: TGTGCCAGCAGCCAAGAGGGAATGATAAGGACACTCAGTGCCGGGGAGCTGTTTTTT. It codes for CASSQEGMIRTLSAGELFF.

This chain joins TRBV7-2 and TRBJ2-7; a weak D match, TRBD2 (6 bases). Per the germline V gene, CDR1 is SGHTA and CDR2 is FQGNSA. V gave up 3 bases and J gave up 2 bases, with 11 bases separating them. The CDR3 length is 14 residues. DNA of the CDR3: TGTGCCAGCAGCTTTAGGACTACCACCTACGAGCAGTACTTC. Residues: CASSFRTTTYEQYF.

This sequence joins TRBV12-5 and TRBJ2-2; TRBD1 agrees at 11 bases. This CDR3 is built from 19 residues. Per germline, CDR1 LGHNT and CDR2 FRNRAP. V was clipped by 5 bases and J by 5 bases; unmatched bases: 16. The chain's CDR3 is CASGLIQGTGGIETGELFF. The CDR3 nucleotides are TGTGCTAGTGGTCTAATACAAGGGACAGGGGGGATAGAGACCGGGGAGCTGTTTTTT.

V and J are TRBV7-2 and TRBJ2-7; possibly TRBD1 for D (6 bases). The germline CDR1 and CDR2 sequences are SGHTA and FQGNSA. V shed 4 bases and J shed 6 bases, with 13 bases lying between them. The CDR3 is 13 residues long. The CDR3 is CASSWGRGGEQYF. The CDR3 DNA reads TGTGCCAGCAGCTGGGGGAGAGGGGGCGAGCAGTACTTC.

This CDR3 is CASSWGPVNTEAFF. The CDR3 coding sequence is TGTGCCAGCAGCTGGGGCCCGGTTAACACTGAAGCTTTCTTT. The chain links TRBV5-6 to TRBJ1-1, with D possibly TRBD1 on 5 matching bases. The V end was cut by 3 bases, the J end by 2 bases, with 11 bases between. The CDR3 covers 14 residues. Germline V gives CDR1 SGHDT, CDR2 YYEEEE.